This TCR beta chain was sequenced for a study of blood T cell repertoires in COVID-19 (TCRdb year 2020). Study-level background: Collaborator samples came from the United States, Italy and Spain and covered acute and convalescent phases of COVID-19. The prospective study material was composed of cDNA or gDNA derived from T cells, B-cell-depleted T cells, or PBMCs. Deeply sampled blood TCRbeta repertoires from subjects exposed to, actively infected with, or recovered from COVID-19 were included in the dataset. A freely available public database, intended as a resource for researchers studying the immune response to SARS-CoV-2, is where the repertoires were released. The samples were drawn from the first 160 participants of the ongoing ImmuneRACE study and from 950 to 1,500 subjects provided by 6 global collaborators. Sample metadata almost always included a de-identified subject ID, COVID-19 status, age in years and sex. Where available, HLA class I and class II types were taken from metadata supplied by the sample provider and were not determined by assay-based typing.

Note on this clone: What antigen it recognizes has not been identified. No much larger clonotype is one base removed from it; base qualities were not supplied.

The collaborating institutions used their own protocols to collect whole blood in K2EDTA tubes. For TCRbeta analysis, collaborators shipped samples as frozen whole blood, isolated PBMCs, or DNA extracted from either of those sample types. Results the study describes overall, beyond this receptor: Clinical and demographic metadata were provided uncurated, with the amount varying by source and participant.

The immunoSEQ Assay, a bias-controlled multiplex PCR, was used to amplify TCRbeta CDR3 regions from genomic DNA. For the original study's pipeline: The number of nucleated cells in each sample was estimated from the amplification of reference gene primers within the assay. To quantify the absolute abundance of each unique TCRbeta CDR3 rearrangement, sequence reads were collapsed and filtered. For each sample, productive Simpson clonality was calculated by taking the square root of Simpson's diversity index across productive rearrangements. TCRdb's version of the immuneACCESS table is confined to in-frame rearrangements and falls short of the full clone set. An unresolved V gene accounts for under half of the shortfall where checked; the remainder is of unknown origin. From that table come the V and J calls and clone size; the DNA was used to work out D and trimming. The sample data list some 78,000 clones, and less than 90% of these were observed just once. Approximately 5.8% of the sample goes to the ten largest clones.

The germline V gene encodes CDR1 SGHRS and CDR2 YFSETQ. Including the terminal cysteine and phenylalanine, the CDR3 comprises 17 residues. CDR3 DNA only is kept here, 51 bases in frame from base 1. The junction shows trimming of 3 bases on V and 7 bases on J, plus 20 bases between the germline ends. Sequenced input: peripheral blood. Here the chain combines TRBV5-1 and TRBJ1-6; D gene: possibly TRBD1, on 5 matching bases. The sequence was collected from a man aged 60-69 years with active or convalescent COVID-19. The nucleotide sequence reads TGCGCCAGCAGCTCCCGGGCGGGGGACTGGCGGAATTCACCCCTCCACTTT. This encodes CASSSRAGDWRNSPLHF. The full variable domain, completed from the reference TRBV5-1 and TRBJ1-6 proteins outside the CDR3, reads KAGVTQTPRYLIKTRGQQVTLSCSPISGHRSVSWYQQTPGQGLQFLFEYFSETQRNKGNFPGRFSGRQFSNSRSEMNVSTLELGDSALYLCASSSRAGDWRNSPLHFGNGTRLTVT.